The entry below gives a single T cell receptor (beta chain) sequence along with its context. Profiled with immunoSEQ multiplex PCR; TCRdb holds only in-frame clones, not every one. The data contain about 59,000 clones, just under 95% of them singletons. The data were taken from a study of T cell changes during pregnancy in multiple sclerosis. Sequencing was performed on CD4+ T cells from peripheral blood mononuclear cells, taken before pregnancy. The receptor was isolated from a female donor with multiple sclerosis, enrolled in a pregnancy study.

The CDR3, as DNA: TGTGCCAGCAGCTTAGACAGGGGAAACGAGCAGTACTTC. It encodes CASSLDRGNEQYF. This rearrangement joins TRBV11-2 to TRBJ2-7; D might be TRBD1 (6 bases). This CDR3 has 13 amino acids. Germline assignment: CDR1 SGHAT and CDR2 FQNNGV. The V end lost 0 bases, the J end lost 5 bases, and 8 bases lay between the germline ends.